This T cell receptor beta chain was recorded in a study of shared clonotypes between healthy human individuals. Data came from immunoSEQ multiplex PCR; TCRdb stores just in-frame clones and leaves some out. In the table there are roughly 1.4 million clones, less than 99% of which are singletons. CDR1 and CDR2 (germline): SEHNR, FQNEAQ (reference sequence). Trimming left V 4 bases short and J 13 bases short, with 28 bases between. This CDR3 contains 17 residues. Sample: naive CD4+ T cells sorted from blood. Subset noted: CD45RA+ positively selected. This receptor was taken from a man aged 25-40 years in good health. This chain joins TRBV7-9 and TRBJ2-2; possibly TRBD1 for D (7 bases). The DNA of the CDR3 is TGTGCCAGCAGCTCCTTTTCGGGGCAGGGGGGAATAAGAAGGCTGTTTTTT. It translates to CASSSFSGQGGIRRLFF.